This T cell receptor beta chain was identified in a study of blood T cell repertoires in COVID-19. Study summary: Sites in the United States, Italy and Spain provided acute and convalescent COVID-19 samples. T cells, B-cell-depleted T cells, or PBMCs supplied cDNA or gDNA.

Under the authors' procedure: Amplification from reference gene primers served as the basis for estimated nucleated cell counts. The method was immunoSEQ multiplex PCR; TCRdb's version includes in-frame clones alone and lacks a portion of them. Clone size and the V and J calls come from that table; the DNA yielded D and trimming. The sample records under 200,000 clones, roughly 80% being singletons. The sequencing input was peripheral blood. This receptor was obtained from a man in his sixties with active or convalescent COVID-19.

The CDR3 DNA sequence: TGTGCCAGTAGTATAGGGGGACAGGGGGCGAGCGAGCAGTACTTC. It translates to CASSIGGQGASEQYF. This rearrangement joins TRBV19 to TRBJ2-7, with TRBD1 matching 12 bases. The CDR3 spans 15 residues. V dropped 1 base and J dropped 6; count of bases not matched to a gene: 4. Per the germline V gene, CDR1 is LNHDA and CDR2 is SQIVND (reference sequence).